Listed below are T cell receptor beta chains from one sample, sequenced in a study of T cell repertoires in cytomegalovirus infection. Using its own MiXCR run on the reads, TCRdb lists one record per CDR3 protein. Of some 180,000 distinct CDR3 sequences listed, roughly 15% are singletons. The source material was CD8+ T cells from PBMCs. All receptors come from a human donor in good health (CMV status not recorded). Some clones in this sample may be carry-over from other donors' samples. Both conserved end residues are part of each CDR3. The D gene is left open where the match is weak. For some rows the clone size is stated as once, few or many, or as a class when expanded; others skip it.

size	D	V	J	CDR3	DNA
few	TRBD1	TRBV6-1	TRBJ2-7	CASLGQGNYEQYF	TGTGCCAGCCTGGGACAGGGGAACTACGAGCAGTACTTC
.	.	TRBV7-6	TRBJ1-1	CASSWGPNTEAFF	TGTGCCAGCAGCTGGGGACCGAACACTGAAGCTTTCTTT
.	.	TRBV12-3/TRBV12-4	TRBJ2-1	CASSLATGVSSSYNEQFF	TGTGCCAGCAGTTTAGCGACGGGGGTCTCAAGCTCCTACAATGAGCAGTTCTTC
.	TRBD1	TRBV6-1	TRBJ1-5	CASSFNHRGGQPQHF	TGTGCCAGCAGTTTCAACCACAGGGGCGGCCAGCCCCAGCATTTT
.	TRBD1	TRBV6-2/TRBV6-3	TRBJ2-7	CASSPLGQGSEQYF	TGTGCCAGCAGTCCATTGGGACAGGGAAGCGAGCAGTACTTC
few	TRBD1	TRBV28	TRBJ1-5	CASRRTGSGQPQHF	TGTGCCAGCAGGAGGACAGGGTCGGGACAGCCCCAGCATTTT
.	TRBD1	TRBV7-2	TRBJ1-2	CASSLVPGQHYGYTF	TGTGCCAGCAGCTTAGTACCGGGACAGCACTATGGCTACACCTTC
few	TRBD1	TRBV12-3/TRBV12-4	TRBJ2-1	CASSLTGDYNEQFF	TGTGCCAGCAGTTTGACAGGGGACTACAATGAGCAGTTCTTC
few	TRBD1	TRBV12-3/TRBV12-4	TRBJ2-7	CASGPPPTGAEQYF	TGTGCCAGCGGCCCCCCTCCGACAGGGGCCGAGCAGTACTTC
.	.	TRBV14	TRBJ2-5	CASSQGRGQETQYF	TGTGCCAGCAGCCAAGGTCGAGGGCAGGAGACCCAGTACTTC
.	TRBD2	TRBV4-3	TRBJ2-1	CASSQYLAGGNNEQFF	TGCGCCAGCAGCCAGTATCTAGCGGGGGGGAACAATGAGCAGTTCTTC
few	.	TRBV7-9	TRBJ2-6	CASTTGEPGFGANVLTF	TGTGCCAGCACGACAGGCGAGCCTGGTTTTGGGGCCAACGTCCTGACTTTC
.	.	TRBV30	TRBJ1-1	CAWSHRDWTEAFF	TGTGCCTGGAGCCACAGGGATTGGACTGAAGCTTTCTTT
few	.	TRBV20-1	TRBJ1-4	CSARDLEWGGQRANEKLFF	TGCAGTGCTAGAGATCTCGAGTGGGGGGGGCAACGGGCTAATGAAAAACTGTTTTTT
.	.	TRBV7-3	TRBJ1-1	CASSLNRGYEAFF	TGTGCCAGCAGCTTAAATCGGGGATATGAAGCTTTCTTT
few	.	TRBV7-6	TRBJ2-3	CASSLRVSTDTQYF	TGTGCCAGCAGCTTACGGGTTAGCACAGATACGCAGTATTTT
.	.	TRBV6-2/TRBV6-3	TRBJ1-1	CASSYYSAGTEAFF	TGTGCCAGCAGTTACTACTCGGCTGGCACTGAAGCTTTCTTT
few	.	TRBV7-8	TRBJ1-2	CASSLTPADYTF	TGTGCCAGCAGCTTAACACCGGCGGACTACACCTTC
.	.	TRBV7-3	TRBJ1-4	CASSLGILNEKLFF	TGTGCCAGCAGCTTAGGGATTCTTAATGAAAAACTGTTTTTT
few	TRBD1	TRBV12-3/TRBV12-4	TRBJ2-1	CASSETGARPYNEQFF	TGTGCCAGCAGCGAGACAGGGGCTAGGCCCTACAATGAGCAGTTCTTC
.	TRBD1	TRBV24-1	TRBJ2-3	CATSSQMTGEGTDTQYF	TGTGCCACCAGTTCACAAATGACAGGGGAGGGCACAGATACGCAGTATTTT
.	TRBD1	TRBV7-9	TRBJ2-1	CASSSRDRPYNEQFF	TGTGCCAGCAGCTCCCGGGACAGGCCCTACAATGAGCAGTTCTTC
few	.	TRBV7-2	TRBJ1-5	CASSLSFGEAYQPQHF	TGTGCCAGCAGCTTATCCTTCGGGGAAGCCTATCAGCCCCAGCATTTT
.	TRBD2	TRBV13	TRBJ2-7	CASSLASGTRGDEQYF	TGTGCCAGCAGCTTGGCCTCCGGGACTAGGGGGGACGAGCAGTACTTC
many	TRBD2	TRBV12-3/TRBV12-4	TRBJ2-5	CASTPAGGYQKTQYF	TGTGCCAGCACCCCAGCGGGGGGATATCAAAAGACCCAGTACTTC
many	.	TRBV28	TRBJ1-1	CASSFFLTGTEAFF	TGTGCCAGCAGTTTTTTCCTCACTGGGACTGAAGCTTTCTTT
few	.	TRBV19	TRBJ2-2	CASSISGELFF	TGTGCCAGTAGTATATCCGGGGAGCTGTTTTTT
.	TRBD1	TRBV4-1	TRBJ1-6	CSSSQDRTGFNSPLHF	TGCTCCAGCAGCCAAGACAGGACAGGCTTTAATTCACCCCTCCACTTT
.	.	TRBV27	TRBJ2-2	CASSLSTSFGTGELFF	TGTGCCAGCAGTTTAAGCACTAGCTTTGGCACCGGGGAGCTGTTTTTT
.	TRBD1	TRBV9	TRBJ1-4	CASSGNRGLLFF	TGTGCCAGCAGCGGAAACAGGGGATTACTGTTTTTT
few	.	TRBV7-9	TRBJ1-2	CASSLGEEGRNGYTF	TGTGCCAGCAGCTTGGGTGAGGAAGGGAGAAATGGCTACACCTTC
.	TRBD1	TRBV10-3	TRBJ2-1	CAISDFEKGQGANEQFF	TGTGCCATCAGTGACTTCGAAAAGGGACAGGGGGCCAATGAGCAGTTCTTC
.	.	TRBV4-3	TRBJ2-6	CASSQDFLETAFGANVLTF	TGCGCCAGCAGCCAAGATTTCCTGGAGACCGCCTTCGGGGCCAACGTCCTGACTTTC
few	TRBD2	TRBV4-3	TRBJ2-7	CASSAGLAASYEQYF	TGCGCCAGCAGCGCCGGACTAGCGGCCTCCTACGAGCAGTACTTC
.	.	TRBV25-1	TRBJ1-2	CASSAPWRDGANYGYTF	TGTGCCAGCAGTGCCCCCTGGAGGGACGGAGCTAACTATGGCTACACCTTC
.	TRBD2	TRBV20-1	TRBJ2-5	CSARARTSGGGQETQYF	TGCAGTGCTAGAGCCCGGACTAGCGGGGGGGGGCAAGAGACCCAGTACTTC
.	.	TRBV27	TRBJ2-7	CASRQFSSYEQYF	TGTGCCAGCAGACAGTTCAGCTCCTACGAGCAGTACTTC